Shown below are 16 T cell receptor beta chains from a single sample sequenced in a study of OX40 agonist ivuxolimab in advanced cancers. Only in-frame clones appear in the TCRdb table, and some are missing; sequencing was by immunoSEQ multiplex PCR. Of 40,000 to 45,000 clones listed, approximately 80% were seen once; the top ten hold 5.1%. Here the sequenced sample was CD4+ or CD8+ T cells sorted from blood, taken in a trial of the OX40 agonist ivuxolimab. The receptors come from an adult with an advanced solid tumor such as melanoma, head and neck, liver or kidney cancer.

CDR3 sequence (DNA): TGTGCCAGCAGCCCGGACGCCGGCCAGCAGTACTTC. It codes for CASSPDAGQQYF. The chain combines TRBV7-9 with TRBJ2-7, with unresolved D. The CDR3 is 12 amino acids. Trimming removed 5 bases at V and 8 bases at J, with 13 bases between. The germline CDR1 and CDR2 sequences are SEHNR and FQNEAQ (reference sequence). Combining the CDR3 with reference TRBV7-9 and TRBJ2-7 gives the whole variable domain DTGVSQNPRHKITKRGQNVTFRCDPISEHNRLYWYRQTLGQGPEFLTYFQNEAQLEKSRLLSDRFSAERPKGSFSTLEIQRTEQGDSAMYLCASSPDAGQQYFGPGTRLTVT.

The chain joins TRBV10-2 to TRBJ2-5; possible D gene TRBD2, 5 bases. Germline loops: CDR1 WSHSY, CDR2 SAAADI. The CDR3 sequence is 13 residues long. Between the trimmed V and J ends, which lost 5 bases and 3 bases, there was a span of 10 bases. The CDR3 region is CASSIRGKETQYF. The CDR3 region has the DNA TGCGCCAGCAGTATCCGAGGGAAAGAGACCCAGTACTTC.

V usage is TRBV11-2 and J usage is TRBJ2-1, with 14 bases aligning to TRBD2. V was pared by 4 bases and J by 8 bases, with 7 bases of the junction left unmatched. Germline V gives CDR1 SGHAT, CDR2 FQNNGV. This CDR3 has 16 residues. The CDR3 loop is CASSSGTSGRSDEQFF. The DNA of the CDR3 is TGTGCCAGCAGCTCCGGGACTAGCGGGAGATCGGATGAGCAGTTCTTC.

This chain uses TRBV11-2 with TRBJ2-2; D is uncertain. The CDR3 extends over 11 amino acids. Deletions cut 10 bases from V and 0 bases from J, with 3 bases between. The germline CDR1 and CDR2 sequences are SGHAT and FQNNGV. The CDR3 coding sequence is TGTGCCACAGCGAACACCGGGGAGCTGTTTTTT. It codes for CATANTGELFF.

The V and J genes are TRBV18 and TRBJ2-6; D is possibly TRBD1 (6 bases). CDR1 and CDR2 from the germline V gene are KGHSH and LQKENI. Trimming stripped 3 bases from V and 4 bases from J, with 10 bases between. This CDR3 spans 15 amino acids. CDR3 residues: CASSPQGSGANVLTF. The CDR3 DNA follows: TGTGCCAGCTCACCTCAGGGGTCCGGGGCCAACGTCCTGACTTTC.

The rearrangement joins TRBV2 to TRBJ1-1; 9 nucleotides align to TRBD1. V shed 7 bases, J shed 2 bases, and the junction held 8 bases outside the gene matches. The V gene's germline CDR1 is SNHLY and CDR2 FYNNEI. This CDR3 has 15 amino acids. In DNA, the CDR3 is TGTGCCAGCACCGGAAACAGGGGGCGCAACACTGAAGCTTTCTTT. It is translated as CASTGNRGRNTEAFF.

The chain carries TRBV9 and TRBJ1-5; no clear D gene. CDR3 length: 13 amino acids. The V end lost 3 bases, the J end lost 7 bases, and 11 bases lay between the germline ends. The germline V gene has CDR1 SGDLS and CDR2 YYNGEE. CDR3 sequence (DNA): TGTGCCAGCAGCGAGACCGTCGGGCAGCCCCAGCATTTT. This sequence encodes CASSETVGQPQHF. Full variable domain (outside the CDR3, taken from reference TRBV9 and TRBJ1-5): DSGVTQTPKHLITATGQRVTLRCSPRSGDLSVYWYQQSLDQGLQFLIQYYNGEERAKGNILERFSAQQFPDLHSELNLSSLELGDSALYFCASSETVGQPQHFGDGTRLSIL.

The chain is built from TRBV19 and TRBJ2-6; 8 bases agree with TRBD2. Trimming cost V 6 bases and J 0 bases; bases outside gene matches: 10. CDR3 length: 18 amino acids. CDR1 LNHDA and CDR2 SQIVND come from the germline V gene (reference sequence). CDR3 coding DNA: TGTGCCAGTAGCCCCAGGTTCGGGAGGGCCTCTGGGGCCAACGTCCTGACTTTC. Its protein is CASSPRFGRASGANVLTF.

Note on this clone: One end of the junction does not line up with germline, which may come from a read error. The CDR3 nucleotides read TGTGCTAGCAGCGCTAGGGTTCTGGAGACCCAGTACTTC. It codes for CASSARVLETQYF. The chain recombines TRBV7-7 with TRBJ2-5; D gene unclear. Germline V lookup: CDR1 SSHAT, CDR2 FNYEAQ (reference sequence). CDR3 length equals 13 residues.

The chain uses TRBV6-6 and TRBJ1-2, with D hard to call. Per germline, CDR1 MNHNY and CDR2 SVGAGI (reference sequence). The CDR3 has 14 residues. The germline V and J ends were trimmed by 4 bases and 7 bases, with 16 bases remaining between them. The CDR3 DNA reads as TGTGCCAGCAGTTTATCCGGGCCCCAGGCTGGCTACACCTTC. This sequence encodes CASSLSGPQAGYTF.

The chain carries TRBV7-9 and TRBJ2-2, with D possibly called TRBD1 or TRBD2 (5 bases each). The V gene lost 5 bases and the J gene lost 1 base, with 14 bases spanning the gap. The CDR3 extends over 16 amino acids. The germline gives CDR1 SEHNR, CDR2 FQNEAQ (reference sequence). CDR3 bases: TGTGCCAGCAGCCCTCGCAGGGACGGGAACACCGGGGAGCTGTTTTTT. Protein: CASSPRRDGNTGELFF.

CDR3 nucleotide sequence: TGCGCCAGCAGCCAAGAACCTCCGGGGCACTCTGGAAACACCATATATTTT. Translating gives CASSQEPPGHSGNTIYF. V and J are TRBV4-3 and TRBJ1-3; maybe TRBD1 (5 bases). This CDR3 is built from 17 residues. Trimming removed 0 bases from V and 0 bases from J, with 12 bases in between. CDR1 is LGHNA, CDR2 YSLEER, per germline.

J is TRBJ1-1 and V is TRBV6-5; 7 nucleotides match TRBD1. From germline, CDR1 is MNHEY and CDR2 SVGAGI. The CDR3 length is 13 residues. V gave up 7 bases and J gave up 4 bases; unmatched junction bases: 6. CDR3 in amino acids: CASTRQGSTEAFF. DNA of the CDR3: TGTGCCAGCACTAGACAGGGCAGCACTGAAGCTTTCTTT.

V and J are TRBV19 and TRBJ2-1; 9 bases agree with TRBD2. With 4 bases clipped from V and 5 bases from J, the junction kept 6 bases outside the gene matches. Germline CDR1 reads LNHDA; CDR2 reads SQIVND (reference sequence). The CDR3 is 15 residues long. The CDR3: CASSKTSGEHNEQFF. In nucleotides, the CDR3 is TGTGCCAGTAGTAAGACTAGCGGAGAACACAATGAGCAGTTCTTC.

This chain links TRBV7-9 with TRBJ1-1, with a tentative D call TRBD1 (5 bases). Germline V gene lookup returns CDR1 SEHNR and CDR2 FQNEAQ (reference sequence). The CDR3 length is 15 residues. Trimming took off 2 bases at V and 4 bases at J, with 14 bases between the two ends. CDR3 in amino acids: CASSLRGGSGTEAFF. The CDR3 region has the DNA TGTGCCAGCAGCTTAAGGGGCGGGTCGGGCACTGAAGCTTTCTTT.

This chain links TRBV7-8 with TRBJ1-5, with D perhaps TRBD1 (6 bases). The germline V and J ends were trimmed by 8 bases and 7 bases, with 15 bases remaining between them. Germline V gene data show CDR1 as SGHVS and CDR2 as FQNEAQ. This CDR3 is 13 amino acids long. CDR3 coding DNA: TGTGCCAGCGGCAGCAGGGGAGGGCAGCCCCAGCATTTT. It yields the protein CASGSRGGQPQHF.